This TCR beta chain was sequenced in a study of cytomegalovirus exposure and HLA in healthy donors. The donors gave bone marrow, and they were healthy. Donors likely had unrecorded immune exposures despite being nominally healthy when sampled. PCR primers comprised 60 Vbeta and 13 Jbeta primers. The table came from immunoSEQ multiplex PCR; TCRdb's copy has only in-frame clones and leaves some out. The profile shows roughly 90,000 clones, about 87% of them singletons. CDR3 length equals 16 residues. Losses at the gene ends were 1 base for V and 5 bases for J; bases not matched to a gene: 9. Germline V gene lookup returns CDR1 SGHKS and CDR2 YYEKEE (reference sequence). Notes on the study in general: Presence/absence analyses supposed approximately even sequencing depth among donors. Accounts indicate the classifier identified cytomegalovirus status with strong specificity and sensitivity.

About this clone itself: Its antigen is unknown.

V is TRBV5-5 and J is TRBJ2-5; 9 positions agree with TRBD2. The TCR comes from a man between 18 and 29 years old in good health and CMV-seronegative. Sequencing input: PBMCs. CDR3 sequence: CASSLQASGGRETQYF. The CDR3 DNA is TGTGCCAGCAGCTTGCAGGCGAGCGGGGGGAGGGAGACCCAGTACTTC.